This TCR beta chain was observed in a study of blood T cells in healthy people across ages. Across the study: Capture by template switching was about one barcoded beta molecule per two T cells. General study results and limits: Strongly correlated with naive T cell percentage was TCR beta diversity. More naive CD4+ cells and higher diversity were found in long-lived than in aged donors. Age showed a roughly linear inverse relationship with TCR beta diversity per million T cells.

Turning to this clonotype: Its antigen remains unknown.

Primers used in a second PCR of roughly 6 to 11 cycles were a sample-barcoded 5' primer and a J-beta primer mix. Using its own MiXCR run on the 5' RACE reads, TCRdb lists one record per CDR3 protein. The sample yields hundreds of thousands of distinct CDR3 sequences, around 43% seen once. Germline CDR1 MNHEY, CDR2 SVGEGT. This CDR3 contains 15 residues. Trimming shortened V by 5 bases and J by 1 base, and 14 bases separated the two germline ends. This sequence was found in a man aged 55 to 70 in good health. Sequencing was performed on blood. This rearrangement joins TRBV6-2 or TRBV6-3 to TRBJ1-1; no reliable D call. The DNA of the CDR3 is TGTGCCAGCAGTCCACTGGGAAGCACGAACACTGAAGCTTTCTTT. Its translation is CASSPLGSTNTEAFF.